Reported below is one T cell receptor (beta chain). This clone has a handful of counts. Its antigen specificity is not known. Per-base qualities were not stored, and no clone one base away is much larger. This record belongs to a study of shared clonotypes between healthy human individuals (TCRdb year 2020). For the study in its entirety: Two women and a few men aged 18 to 49 years were included in the cohort. For each donor, CD4 naive and CD4 memory were each run on three plates, CD8 naive on two plates, and CD8 memory on one plate. The study deeply sequenced blood TCR repertoires of about 5 healthy adults to estimate repertoire size and the extent of clonotype sharing between individuals. To increase sequencing depth and limit assay-specific biases, TCR repertoire library preparation and sequencing were carried out by different laboratories using diverse techniques. Each donor's leukapheresis produced roughly between roughly 0.85 and 10 billion PBMCs.

Counted from cysteine to phenylalanine, this CDR3 has 13 amino acids. This entry keeps only the CDR3 DNA: 39 bases, framed from base 1. V loses 2 bases, J loses 4 bases, and the germline ends lie 8 bases apart. The germline V gene provides CDR1 SGHNT and CDR2 YENEEA. Donors were healthy HIV-negative adults with no recently reported acute infections or vaccinations. Only Caucasian adults living in Nashville, Tennessee, USA were represented among the donors. Magnetic negative selection was used to enrich CD4+ T cells, after which naive cells were positively selected on CD45RA and the negative fraction became the memory subset. After blood collection by leukapheresis, PBMCs were isolated using Ficoll-Histopaque density gradient centrifugation and then cryopreserved in the vapor phase of liquid nitrogen. Purity and quantity of every magnetically sorted T cell population were checked by analytical flow cytometry. Genomic DNA was isolated from each sorted fraction and quantified by UV absorbance on a Nanodrop 2000c.

Using the deep immunoSEQ assay, multiplex PCR amplified TCR CDR3 regions from genomic DNA. Extracted genomic DNA from each cell subset was spread evenly across all wells of several immunoSEQ 96-well plates, with each plate serving as a replicate. Each replicate PCR for sorted subsets received about 220 ng genomic DNA, equal to roughly 33,000 T cell genomes. The purified libraries were quantified using a Qubit 3.0 fluorometer, sized with a Bioanalyzer 2100, and then quantified again using the KAPA Library Quantification kit. Each immunoSEQ 96-well plate was sequenced on its own single-read 150-cycle Illumina NextSeq 550 flow cell. The original pipeline was this. The immunoSEQ output contained only junctional sequences without quality scores, so filtering could not match that applied to full-length reads. To assign V/J genes and CDR3, sequences were annotated against IMGT germline references using PyIR, a Python wrapper for IgBLAST v1.9. Reads were removed for weak V/J assignments (E-value above 1e-6), missing CDR3, stop codons, out-of-frame junctions, or ambiguous translated residues. A V3J clonotype was defined by an identical inferred V gene, J gene, and CDR3 amino acid sequence. The percentage overlap between two repertoires was calculated by dividing the number of shared unique clonotypes by the size of the smaller repertoire. Repertoire richness was assessed with RTK rarefaction, the Chao1 estimator, and Recon v2.1 estimates of unobserved clonotypes. Generation probabilities for all TCRbeta clonotypes obtained by the gDNA method from four donors were computed using OLGA. Not all clones reach the TCRdb copy of this immuneACCESS table, which keeps in-frame sequences only. Checked studies attribute under half of the gap to unresolved V genes and leave the rest unexplained. D and trimming were read from the DNA, whereas the V and J calls and clone size are those reported in that table. The sample table lists 900,000 to 1,200,000 clones, about 80% of them with a count of one. The ten largest clones take up 0.5% to 0.65% of the sample.

Overall results and qualifications from the work: When a few donors were compared, the shared fraction of clonotypes was about 5.2% for naive CD4, approximately 3.5% for naive CD8, more than 2% for memory CD4, and 0.35% to 0.4% for memory CD8. Compared with non-shared clonotypes, clonotypes shared by all four sorted-subset donors had higher generation probabilities. Sampling was limited to blood, and TCR repertoires in tissue likely differ from TCR repertoires in blood. Naive subsets generally had larger estimated clonotype richness than memory subsets. Incomplete sequencing was indicated by rarefaction of sorted-subset datasets, despite the large sequencing depth. Pairwise subsampling indicated that sequencing depth was expected to affect the degree of clonotype sharing among donors. The genetic and exposure-history diversity represented was limited by the small number of donors.

The sample taken for sequencing was memory CD4+ T cells from PBMCs. The intended sense of this specimen's cell subset or site label: CD45RA-negative fraction. The sequence links TRBV11-3 to TRBJ2-5; possibly the D gene is TRBD2, per 6 matching bases. This clonotype was obtained from a man in his late teens or twenties in good health. Some clones in this sample may be carry-over from other donors' samples. The CDR3 corresponds to CASSLRGAETQYF. The sequenced DNA is TGTGCCAGCAGCTTACGCGGGGCAGAGACCCAGTACTTC.